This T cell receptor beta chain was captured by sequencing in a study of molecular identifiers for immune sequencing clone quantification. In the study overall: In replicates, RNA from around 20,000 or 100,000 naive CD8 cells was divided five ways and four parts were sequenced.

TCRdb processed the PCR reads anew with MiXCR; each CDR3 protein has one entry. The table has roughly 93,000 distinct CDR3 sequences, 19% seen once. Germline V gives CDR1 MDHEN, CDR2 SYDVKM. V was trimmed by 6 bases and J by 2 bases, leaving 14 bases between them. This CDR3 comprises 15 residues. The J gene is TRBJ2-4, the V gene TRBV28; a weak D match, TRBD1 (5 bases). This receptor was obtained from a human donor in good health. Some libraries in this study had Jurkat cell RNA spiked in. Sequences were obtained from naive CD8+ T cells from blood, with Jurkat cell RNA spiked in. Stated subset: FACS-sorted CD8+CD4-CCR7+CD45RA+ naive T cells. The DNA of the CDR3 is TGTGCCAGCAGAGAGACAGACTCATCCAAAAACATTCAGTACTTC. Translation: CASRETDSSKNIQYF.